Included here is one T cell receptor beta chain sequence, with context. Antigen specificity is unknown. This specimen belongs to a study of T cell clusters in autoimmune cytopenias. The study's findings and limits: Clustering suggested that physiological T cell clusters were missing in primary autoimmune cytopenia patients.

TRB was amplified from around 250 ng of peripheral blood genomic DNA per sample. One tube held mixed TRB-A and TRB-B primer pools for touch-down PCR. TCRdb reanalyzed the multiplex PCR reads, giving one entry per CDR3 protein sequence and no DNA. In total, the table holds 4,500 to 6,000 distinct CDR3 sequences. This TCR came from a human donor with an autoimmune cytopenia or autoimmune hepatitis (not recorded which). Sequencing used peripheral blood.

The CDR3 sequence is CASSLGEGATNEKLFF. The chain joins TRBV5-1 to TRBJ1-4. This CDR3 has 16 amino acids. From germline, CDR1 is SGHRS and CDR2 YFSETQ.